Below are 10 T cell receptor beta chains sequenced from a single sample in a study of T cells in Graves' hyperthyroidism and ophthalmopathy. Researchers amplified the TCR beta CDR3 regions from RNA transcripts. Primed by the HTBI set, a first-round RT-PCR was run on the TCR CDR3. TCRdb recomputed calls from the multiplex PCR reads with MiXCR, one row per CDR3 protein. The sample lists around 580,000 distinct CDR3 sequences, 46% occurring once. Input material: peripheral blood or thyroid tissue (not recorded which). The receptors come from a woman aged 18-29 years with Graves' hyperthyroidism.

The chain is built from TRBV10-3 and TRBJ2-6; D is perhaps TRBD2 (6 bases). The CDR3 spans 15 residues. Per the germline V gene, CDR1 is ENHRY and CDR2 is SYGVKD. Trimming left V 3 bases short and J 4 bases short, with 10 bases between. The CDR3: CAISDPTSGANVLTF. The CDR3 coding sequence is TGTGCCATCAGTGATCCCACTAGCGGGGCCAACGTCCTGACTTTC.

The rearrangement joins TRBV19 to TRBJ1-2; D gene ambiguous. In germline, CDR1 is LNHDA, CDR2 SQIVND (reference sequence). The CDR3 runs 14 residues. Trimming cost V 4 bases and J 2 bases, with 11 bases left between them. The CDR3 loop is CASSTVAANYGYTF. The CDR3 DNA is TGTGCCAGTAGTACGGTGGCCGCGAACTATGGCTACACCTTC.

This rearrangement joins TRBV4-1 to TRBJ2-2, with 8 bases matching TRBD1. The CDR3 is 16 amino acids. V dropped 6 bases and J dropped 6; count of bases not matched to a gene: 12. Germline CDR1 is MGHRA and CDR2 is YSYEKL. The CDR3 region is CASREVPTGDAGELFF. The CDR3 region has the DNA TGCGCCAGCAGGGAAGTACCGACAGGGGATGCCGGGGAGCTGTTTTTT.

This clonotype turned up a few times. V is TRBV7-8 and J is TRBJ2-1; 9 nucleotides agree with TRBD2. Germline-derived CDR1 and CDR2 are SGHVS and FQNEAQ. The CDR3 has 14 residues. The V segment lost 10 bases and the J segment 5 bases; nucleotides outside the gene matches: 9. CDR3 residues: CATKSGRSNNEQFF. Here the CDR3 DNA reads TGTGCCACGAAAAGCGGGAGGTCTAACAATGAGCAGTTCTTC.

The V gene is TRBV7-9, the J gene TRBJ2-7; perhaps TRBD2 as D (5 bases). Trimming shortened V by 5 bases and J by 3 bases, and 17 bases separated the two germline ends. The germline V gene encodes CDR1 SEHNR and CDR2 FQNEAQ (reference sequence). This CDR3 is built from 15 residues. The CDR3 region is CASSRIPGTFYEQYF. CDR3 DNA: TGTGCCAGCAGCCGAATCCCGGGAACTTTCTACGAGCAGTACTTC.

As regards this clonotype: A single base separates this from a much larger clone, so it may be a read error. Here the CDR3 omits its conserved ending phenylalanine or tryptophan, so a read error is the likely source. The chain combines TRBV7-9 with TRBJ2-7; D unresolved. The V gene's germline CDR1 is SEHNR and CDR2 FQNEAQ (reference sequence). Trimming cost V 4 bases and J 3 bases, with 16 bases left between them. This CDR3 is 15 amino acids long. CDR3 sequence reads: CASSSDLWTVYEQYS. The CDR3 DNA follows: TGTGCCAGCAGCTCAGACCTTTGGACGGTCTACGAGCAGTACTCC.

J is TRBJ2-7 and V is TRBV10-3, with TRBD2 identical over 11 bases. After removal of 7 bases from V and 2 bases from J, the junction contained 4 bases not matched to a gene. The V gene's germline CDR1 is ENHRY and CDR2 SYGVKD. CDR3 length: 14 amino acids. DNA of the CDR3: TGTGCCATCAAGGGGACTAGCGGAACCTACGAGCAGTACTTC. Residues: CAIKGTSGTYEQYF.

In this sample, this clonotype turned up many times. V usage is TRBV12-3 or TRBV12-4 and J usage is TRBJ1-5, with 9 bases that match TRBD1. CDR3 length: 15 amino acids. Trimming removed 1 base from V and 7 bases from J; junction bases left unmatched: 5. This CDR3 reads CASSLGDRVWQPQHF. The CDR3 region has the DNA TGTGCCAGCAGTTTAGGGGACAGGGTATGGCAGCCCCAGCATTTT.

This clonotype was counted at least ten times. The genes are TRBV10-3 and TRBJ1-1, with D perhaps TRBD1 (5 bases). Trimming pared 6 bases from V and 0 bases from J, leaving 11 bases between. Per the germline V gene, CDR1 is ENHRY and CDR2 is SYGVKD. The CDR3 has 14 residues. CDR3 sequence: CAISSGRLNTEAFF. The CDR3 region has the DNA TGTGCCATCAGCTCGGGACGGTTGAACACTGAAGCTTTCTTT.

The sample holds many counts of this clonotype. The J gene is TRBJ2-7, the V gene TRBV7-2, with 9 nucleotides matching TRBD2. The CDR3 has 15 residues. J lost 6 bases, V lost 5 bases, and 11 bases had no gene match. The germline V gene has CDR1 SGHTA and CDR2 FQGNSA. The CDR3 coding sequence is TGTGCCAGCAGCCCCTCTCGCGGGAGGGGGACCGAGCAGTACTTC. Encoded protein: CASSPSRGRGTEQYF.